The clone carrying this T cell receptor (beta chain) showed up many times. One entry per CDR3 protein results from TCRdb running MiXCR on the 5' RACE reads. The sample includes about 9,000 distinct CDR3 sequences, about 3.9% of them seen just once. This sample stems from a study of CD8 T cells in ankylosing spondylitis. V gave up 4 bases and J gave up 1 base, with 10 bases separating them. This CDR3 has 14 residues. Germline V gene data show CDR1 as SGDLS and CDR2 as YYNGEE. The V and J genes are TRBV9 and TRBJ2-3; tentatively, D is TRBD2 (5 bases). The sequence was obtained from a female donor with ankylosing spondylitis or in good health (not recorded which). Sequenced material: blood, either unsorted or a sorted T cell fraction (not recorded which). The CDR3 nucleotides are TGTGCCAGCAGCCTCGGACTGGGCACAGATACGCAGTATTTT. It encodes CASSLGLGTDTQYF.